This TCR beta chain stems from a study of blood T cell repertoires in COVID-19 (dated by TCRdb to the early 2020s). For the study in its entirety: Samples from collaborators originated in the United States, Italy and Spain and spanned both the acute and convalescent phases of COVID-19. The prospective study material was composed of cDNA or gDNA derived from T cells, B-cell-depleted T cells, or PBMCs. Subjects who had been exposed to COVID-19, were actively infected with it, or had recovered from it provided the deeply sampled blood TCRbeta repertoires that made up the dataset. The repertoires were released in a freely available public database meant as a resource for research on the immune response to SARS-CoV-2. Samples were obtained from the ongoing ImmuneRACE study (first 160 participants) and from over 1,000 subjects provided by 6 global collaborators. Sample metadata almost always included a de-identified subject ID, COVID-19 status, age in years and sex. Where available, HLA class I and class II types were taken from metadata supplied by the sample provider and were not determined by assay-based typing. General study outcomes and caveats: The amount of clinical and demographic metadata varied by source and participant and was provided uncurated.

TCRbeta CDR3 regions were amplified from genomic DNA using the immunoSEQ Assay, a bias-controlled multiplex PCR. In the original analysis: The number of nucleated cells in each sample was estimated from the amplification of reference gene primers within the assay. To quantify the absolute abundance of each unique TCRbeta CDR3 rearrangement, sequence reads were collapsed and filtered. Productive Simpson clonality was computed per sample as the square root of Simpson's diversity index over productive rearrangements. Entries here come from immuneACCESS through TCRdb and include only in-frame sequences with V and J called. Some clones fail to appear in such tables; in the studies checked, an unresolved V gene covers under half of the shortfall, and the cause of the remainder is unknown. V and J calls and clone size come straight from that table; D and trimming were deduced from the DNA. The sample has 250,000 to 400,000 clones on record, 85% to 90% of them singletons. The top ten clones comprise 2.5% to 3.5% of the sample.

The germline V gene sets CDR1 to MRHNA and CDR2 to SNTAGT. V is shortened by 2 bases, J by 0 bases, and the region joining them spans 17 bases. Measured from the cysteine to the phenylalanine, the CDR3 is 18 residues long. The CDR3 DNA has 54 bases and is translated from base 1. Note on this clone: This receptor's antigen is unknown. Within one base of it there is no much larger clone, and no base qualities were kept.

One collaborating source in Seattle enrolled patients while the patients were actively infected and followed the patients over time throughout the course of disease. Collaborating institutions collected whole blood in K2EDTA tubes following their own protocols. For TCRbeta analysis, collaborators shipped samples in one of three forms: frozen whole blood, isolated PBMCs, or DNA extracted from either of those sample types. Material: peripheral blood. The sequence was obtained from a woman aged 25 to 39 with COVID-19, enrolled during active disease. The chain is made from TRBV6-4 and TRBJ1-5; TRBD1 is a possible D gene, resting on 6 matching bases. CDR3 region: CASSDPRVRTVSNQPQHF. DNA sequence: TGTGCCAGCAGTGACCCACGCGTTAGGACAGTTAGCAATCAGCCCCAGCATTTT.